Listed below are T cell receptor beta chains from one sample, sequenced in a study of blood T cells in healthy people across ages. One entry per CDR3 protein results from TCRdb running MiXCR on the 5' RACE reads. The sample consists of over 700,000 distinct CDR3 sequences, approximately 25% of them appearing once. In addition, the sample was reused for a study of T cells of mothers and their children.

The sequenced material came from blood. These receptors originate from a boy aged 5-17 years in good health. Each CDR3 is given with its conserved first and last residue.

V: TRBV4-1
CDR3: CASGTATQYEQYF

V: TRBV7-9
CDR3: CASSPFGNQQETQYF

V: TRBV7-2
CDR3: CASSLILSGGADEQYF

V: TRBV7-9
CDR3: CASSLARASGGLETQYF

V: TRBV20-1
CDR3: CSAGSTGASYKQYF

V: TRBV18
CDR3: CASSPLDQINEQFF

V: TRBV5-1
CDR3: CASSPGTNSEKETQYF

V: TRBV7-9
CDR3: CASSSLGGGGSYEQYF

V: TRBV7-8
CDR3: CASSINRDGNEKLFF

V: TRBV5-1
CDR3: CASSSPSVTGKDGYTF

V: TRBV28
CDR3: CASSRRATNEKLFF

V: TRBV3-1
CDR3: CASTYRELSTGELFF

V: TRBV5-1
CDR3: CASSAGDSTYEQYF

V: TRBV3-1
CDR3: CASSQLYKQYF

V: TRBV2
CDR3: CASSGPSILF

V: TRBV7-9
CDR3: CASSPTGGRGYTF

V: TRBV5-1
CDR3: CASSLDLTNMNTEAFF

V: TRBV12-3/TRBV12-4
CDR3: CASLRMAGGMQFF

V: TRBV11-3
CDR3: CASSSGQGPDTQYF

V: TRBV12-3/TRBV12-4
CDR3: CASSPRASSSSYNEQFF

V: TRBV28
CDR3: CASSSGGPGQGGLQYF

V: TRBV3-1
CDR3: CASSLSLVHEQFF

V: TRBV29-1
CDR3: CSVEIRGRHTEAFF

V: TRBV28
CDR3: CASSSTAVDRGHREQYF

V: TRBV29-1
CDR3: CSGRPAIYTDTQYF

V: TRBV6-6
CDR3: CASTEGGQGLSYEQYF

V: TRBV4-1
CDR3: CASSQDRNEQFF

V: TRBV5-1
CDR3: CASSLGGSRNYGYTF

V: TRBV12-5
CDR3: CASGFVHRPGQGANYGYTF

V: TRBV7-9
CDR3: CASSVPSGGAYNEQFF

V: TRBV11-2
CDR3: CASSLTGQGGGTNEKLFF

V: TRBV6-2/TRBV6-3
CDR3: CASSYYSTVTQYF

V: TRBV20-1
CDR3: CSARVEGWYEQYF

V: TRBV7-8
CDR3: CASSSPAHRSYNEQFF

V: TRBV10-3
CDR3: CAISEFGEQYF

V: TRBV29-1
CDR3: CSVIPWTRMNTEAFF

V: TRBV5-1
CDR3: CASSRGQGARGNIQYF

V: TRBV25-1
CDR3: CASSDPRLAGRQETQYF

V: TRBV20-1
CDR3: CSARPGTGGHGYTF

V: TRBV7-2
CDR3: CASSVRATEPQGEAFF

V: TRBV3-1
CDR3: CASSRESKNTEAFF

V: TRBV20-1
CDR3: CSAQGNQETQYF

V: TRBV11-2
CDR3: CASSLLGIEYEQYF

V: TRBV4-1
CDR3: CASSQVQQETQYF

V: TRBV5-1
CDR3: CASSGISGRSYNEQFF

V: TRBV6-1
CDR3: CASSEAGDSNQPQHF

V: TRBV20-1
CDR3: CSAWGAGGPFSQETQYF

V: TRBV19
CDR3: CASSFVGGYEQYF

V: TRBV24-1
CDR3: CATSPGTGWNEKLFF

V: TRBV6-1
CDR3: CASRDHNEQFF

V: TRBV5-1
CDR3: CASSLRLAGAPGNNEQFF

V: TRBV15
CDR3: CATSRGRGTNEKLFF

V: TRBV3-1
CDR3: CASSLDTTTYEQYF

V: TRBV20-1
CDR3: CSAITSGLAGVETQYF

V: TRBV24-1
CDR3: CATSSVGNQPQHF

V: TRBV20-1
CDR3: CSAIDRVWNEQFF

V: TRBV4-3
CDR3: CASSQEEAVPYEQYF